This T cell receptor (delta chain) came from a study of gamma-delta T cells after stem cell transplantation. Germline V CDR1 and CDR2: GEAIGNYY, EKD. CDR3 size: 17 residues. With V trimmed by 0 bases and J by 6 bases, 15 bases remained unmatched. This clone is large. Other DNA variants within this sample encode the same CDR3. TCRdb redid the clone calls on the RT-PCR reads with CATT. The sample lists around 2,200 delta-chain clones, around 5.2% occurring once. The sequence was collected from a human donor. It is not recorded whose cells these are; they may come from a transplant donor. The chain links TRDV2 to TRDJ1, with 7 bases fitting TRDD3. Specimen: gamma-delta T cells. CDR3 DNA: TGTGCCTGTGACACCGTTTCCCCAGGCGGGATACTCAATAAACTCATCTTT. Translating gives CACDTVSPGGILNKLIF.